This TCR beta chain was found in a study of T cell responses to AZD1222 COVID-19 vaccine. Study outcomes and limitations: The number of AZD1222 recipients seropositive at baseline was only five to seven. The reported proportion of spike-specific TCRs targeting unmutated variant regions was nearly half. Clonal diversity may have been underestimated in mostly white British donors.

The assay was immunoSEQ multiplex PCR, and TCRdb's table has in-frame clones only and misses some. The sample lists about 140,000 clones, approximately 89% occurring once. Germline V CDR1 and CDR2: GTSNPN, SVGIG (reference sequence). The V end lost 2 bases, the J end lost 7 bases, and 15 bases lay between the germline ends. The CDR3 extends over 13 amino acids. Comment on this clone: The target antigen is unknown.

The chain combines TRBV30 with TRBJ2-7, with a tentative D call TRBD2 (6 bases). The TCR sequence derives from an adult in good health. Here the sequenced sample was peripheral blood, taken on day 0 of AZD1222 vaccination. Written as DNA, the CDR3 is TGTGCCTGGAGTCGTAAACTAGCAAGGGAGCAGTACTTC. This codes for CAWSRKLAREQYF.